Below are 12 T cell receptor beta chains sequenced from a single sample in a study of blood T cell repertoires in COVID-19. Assay: immunoSEQ multiplex PCR; the TCRdb copy retains only in-frame clones and omits some. In the table there are tens of thousands of clones, 85% of which are singletons. The sequencing input was peripheral blood. The receptors originated from a man at least 80 years old with acute or convalescent COVID-19.

V and J are TRBV5-1 and TRBJ2-7; weak D call: TRBD1 (5 bases). Looked up from germline, CDR1 is SGHRS and CDR2 is YFSETQ. The CDR3 length is 14 residues. The ends were cut back, 5 bases at V and 3 bases at J, with 15 bases in the middle. The CDR3 spells CASRGQGLFYEQYF. The CDR3 region has the DNA TGCGCCAGCAGGGGGCAGGGCCTATTCTACGAGCAGTACTTC.

This chain joins TRBV10-3 and TRBJ2-3; 11 nucleotides line up with TRBD2. V trimming: 4 bases; J trimming: 4 bases; junction bases outside the gene matches: 10. The length of the CDR3 is 17 residues. Germline V lookup: CDR1 ENHRY, CDR2 SYGVKD. In DNA, the CDR3 is TGTGCCATCAGTGGGAAGAAACTAGCGGGAGTGGCAGATACGCAGTATTTT. As protein: CAISGKKLAGVADTQYF.

The V and J genes are TRBV10-1 and TRBJ1-5; no clear D. Trimming took off 10 bases at V and 3 bases at J, with 16 bases between the two ends. Germline CDR1 is WNHNN and CDR2 is SYGVQD (reference sequence). The CDR3 runs 14 residues. The CDR3 DNA is TGCGCCAACCCTGGAGGACGGTTCAATCAGCCCCAGCATTTT. Protein sequence: CANPGGRFNQPQHF.

This sequence joins TRBV5-4 and TRBJ2-5; TRBD1 agrees at 7 bases. Trimming at V came to 4 bases and at J to 4 bases, leaving 4 bases not matched to a gene. CDR1 and CDR2 from the germline V gene are SGHNT and YYREEE (reference sequence). The CDR3 is made up of 13 amino acids. For the CDR3, the DNA is TGTGCCAGCAGCCGGGACAGCGGAGAGACCCAGTACTTC. Protein product: CASSRDSGETQYF.

The V gene is TRBV2, the J gene TRBJ1-6, with a tentative D call TRBD1 (5 bases). From germline, CDR1 is SNHLY and CDR2 FYNNEI. The CDR3 has 14 residues. The V end lost 11 bases, the J end lost 7 bases, and 18 bases lay between the germline ends. The CDR3 coding sequence is TGTGCCCGGCAGAGGGAGGGGATGAATTCACCCCTCCACTTT. Translating gives CARQREGMNSPLHF.

This clone was seen a single time. The chain is built from TRBV11-2 and TRBJ2-7, with 7 bases lining up with TRBD2. In germline, CDR1 is SGHAT, CDR2 FQNNGV. The CDR3 is 14 residues long. The J segment lost 6 bases and the V segment lost 1 base, leaving 6 bases of the junction unmatched. DNA for the CDR3: TGTGCCAGCAGCTTAGTCCGGACTAGTCGCGAGCAGTACTTC. Translation gives CASSLVRTSREQYF.

The genes are TRBV10-1 and TRBJ1-1; unclear D gene. Germline assignment: CDR1 WNHNN and CDR2 SYGVQD (reference sequence). The CDR3 sequence is 15 residues long. V was shortened by 4 bases and J by 0 bases, with 12 bases between the two germline ends. CDR3 in DNA: TGCGCCAGCAGTGCTACAGCGGTCTTGAACACTGAAGCTTTCTTT. This translates into CASSATAVLNTEAFF.

This chain joins TRBV9 and TRBJ1-2; tentative D call: TRBD1 (6 bases). CDR3 length: 13 residues. The ends were cut back, 2 bases at V and 5 bases at J, with 10 bases in the middle. Germline CDR1 reads SGDLS; CDR2 reads YYNGEE. The CDR3 is CASSVPGVYGYTF. The CDR3 region has the DNA TGTGCCAGCAGCGTTCCAGGGGTTTATGGCTACACCTTC.

The genes are TRBV9 and TRBJ2-1; the D gene is possibly TRBD2 (6 bases). CDR3 length: 15 residues. The V gene's germline CDR1 is SGDLS and CDR2 YYNGEE. Trimming removed 1 base at V and 5 bases at J, with 13 bases between. In nucleotides, the CDR3 is TGTGCCAGCAGCGTATATGGTAGCGGACACAATGAGCAGTTCTTC. It yields the protein CASSVYGSGHNEQFF. The full variable domain, its missing parts supplied by reference TRBV9 and TRBJ2-1, is DSGVTQTPKHLITATGQRVTLRCSPRSGDLSVYWYQQSLDQGLQFLIQYYNGEERAKGNILERFSAQQFPDLHSELNLSSLELGDSALYFCASSVYGSGHNEQFFGPGTRLTVL.

CDR3 protein: CASSQGLAGLDNEQFF. The CDR3 nucleotides are TGTGCCAGCAGCCAAGGCCTCGCGGGCTTAGACAATGAGCAGTTCTTC. V gene TRBV3-1 (or the pseudogene TRBV3-2) combines with J gene TRBJ2-1, with D maybe TRBD2 (5 bases). The germline CDR1 and CDR2 sequences are LGHDT and YNNKEL (reference sequence). The V end was cut by 1 base, the J end by 5 bases, with 15 bases between. The CDR3 length is 16 residues.

This chain uses TRBV10-3 with TRBJ2-3; 7 positions match TRBD1. V gave up 10 bases and J gave up 2 bases; unmatched junction bases: 3. In germline, CDR1 is ENHRY, CDR2 SYGVKD. There are 12 residues in the CDR3. CDR3: CANQGDTDTQYF. The CDR3, as DNA: TGTGCCAACCAGGGGGACACAGATACGCAGTATTTT.

In this sample, this clone turned up a few times. This rearrangement joins TRBV5-6 to TRBJ2-1; D is possibly TRBD2 (5 bases). The CDR3 is made up of 14 amino acids. Germline V gene sequence: CDR1 SGHDT, CDR2 YYEEEE. Trimming stripped 1 base from V and 3 bases from J, with 8 bases between. CDR3 sequence: CASSLPGYYNEQFF. CDR3 bases: TGTGCCAGCAGCTTGCCGGGGTACTACAATGAGCAGTTCTTC.